The entry that follows covers one TCR beta chain sequence. Its specificity is unknown. The run of the v3.0 immunoSEQ assay was at survey level. The assay was immunoSEQ multiplex PCR, and TCRdb's table has in-frame clones only and misses some. The sample has more than 35,000 clones; over 80% are singletons. The data belong to a study of long-term antiretroviral therapy in people with HIV. Study-wide findings and caveats: Post-ART samples showed increased diversity that remained below transplant donor control levels.

Germline values: CDR1 MGHRA, CDR2 YSYEKL. This CDR3 contains 17 residues. V shed 2 bases and J shed 4 bases, with 18 bases lying between them. The V and J genes are TRBV4-1 and TRBJ2-1; D not resolved. The TCR comes from a man younger than 30 with HIV. The sequencing here drew on unsorted PBMCs, taken 1.5 years after starting antiretroviral therapy. The CDR3 is CASSQFSDYMEYNEQFF. In nucleotides, the CDR3 is TGCGCCAGCAGCCAATTTTCCGATTATATGGAGTACAATGAGCAGTTCTTC.